The source of this T cell receptor beta chain is a study of T cells in Graves' hyperthyroidism and ophthalmopathy. RNA transcripts provided the source from which TCR beta CDR3 regions were amplified. First-round RT-PCR with HTBI primers amplified the TCR CDR3 region. TCRdb reanalysed the multiplex PCR reads using MiXCR and keeps one entry per CDR3 protein. The table includes around 490,000 distinct CDR3 sequences, 15% to 20% detected once. Germline assignment: CDR1 MNHEY and CDR2 SVGEGT. V lost 6 bases and J lost 8, with 10 bases in between. This CDR3 spans 11 amino acids. In this sample, this clonotype turned up many times.

The V gene is TRBV6-2 or TRBV6-3, the J gene TRBJ1-1; D is unclear. The TCR was taken from a man aged 35-49 years with Graves' ophthalmopathy. What was sequenced was blood. CDR3 in DNA: TGTGCCAGCAGGGACCGTTGGGAAGCTTTCTTT. This codes for CASRDRWEAFF.